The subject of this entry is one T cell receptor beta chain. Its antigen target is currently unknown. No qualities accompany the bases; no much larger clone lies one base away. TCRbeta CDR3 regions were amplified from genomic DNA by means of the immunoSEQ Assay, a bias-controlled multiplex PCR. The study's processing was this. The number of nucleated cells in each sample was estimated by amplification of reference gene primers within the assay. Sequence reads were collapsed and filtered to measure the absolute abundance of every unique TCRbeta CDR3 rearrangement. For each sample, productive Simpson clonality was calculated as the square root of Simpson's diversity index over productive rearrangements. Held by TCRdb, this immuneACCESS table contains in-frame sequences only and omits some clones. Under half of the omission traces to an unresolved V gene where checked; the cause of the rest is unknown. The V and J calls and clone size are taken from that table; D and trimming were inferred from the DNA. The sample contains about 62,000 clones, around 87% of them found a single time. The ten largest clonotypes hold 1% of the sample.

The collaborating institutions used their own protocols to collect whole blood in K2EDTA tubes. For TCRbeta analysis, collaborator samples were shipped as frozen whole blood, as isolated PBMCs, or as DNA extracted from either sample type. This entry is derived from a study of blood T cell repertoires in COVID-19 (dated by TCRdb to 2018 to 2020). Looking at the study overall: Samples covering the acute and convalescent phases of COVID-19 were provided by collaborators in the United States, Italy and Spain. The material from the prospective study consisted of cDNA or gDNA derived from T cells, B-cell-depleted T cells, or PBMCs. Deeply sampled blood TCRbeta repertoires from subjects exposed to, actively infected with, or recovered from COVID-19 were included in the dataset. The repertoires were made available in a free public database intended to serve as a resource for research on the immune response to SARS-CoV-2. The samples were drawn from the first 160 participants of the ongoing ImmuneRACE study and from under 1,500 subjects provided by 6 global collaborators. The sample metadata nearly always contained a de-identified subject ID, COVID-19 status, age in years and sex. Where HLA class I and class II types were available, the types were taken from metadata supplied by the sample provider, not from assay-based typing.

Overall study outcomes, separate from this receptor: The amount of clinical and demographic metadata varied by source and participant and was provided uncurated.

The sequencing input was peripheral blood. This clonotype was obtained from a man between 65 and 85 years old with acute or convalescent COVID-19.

Here is the DNA: TGCGCCAGCAGCTTGGCGGGAGGAAACACCGGGGAGCTGTTTTTT. Its translation reads: CASSLAGGNTGELFF. The chain links TRBV5-1 with TRBJ2-2, with 7 bases in between that match TRBD2. Its CDR3 holds 15 amino acids, cysteine through phenylalanine. The read is trimmed to its CDR3 DNA, 45 bases read in frame from base 1. Trimming accounts for 0 bases at V and 2 bases at J, while the number of junction bases matched to no gene is 1. Per the germline V gene, SGHRS is the CDR1 and YFSETQ is the CDR2.